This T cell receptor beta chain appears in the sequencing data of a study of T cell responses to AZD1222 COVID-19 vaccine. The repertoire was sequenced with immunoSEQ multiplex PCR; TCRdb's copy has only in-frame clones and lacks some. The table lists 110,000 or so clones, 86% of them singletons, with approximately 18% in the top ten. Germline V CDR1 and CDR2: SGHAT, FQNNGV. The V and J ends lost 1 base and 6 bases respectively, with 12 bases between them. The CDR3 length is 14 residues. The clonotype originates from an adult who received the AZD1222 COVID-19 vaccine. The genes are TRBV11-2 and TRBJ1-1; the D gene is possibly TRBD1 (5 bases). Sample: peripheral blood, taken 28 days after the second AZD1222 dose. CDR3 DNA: TGTGCCAGCAGCTTAGTGGGGGTGTGGGCTGAAGCTTTCTTT. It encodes CASSLVGVWAEAFF.